This is a list of T cell receptor beta chains from one sample in a study of blood T cell repertoires in COVID-19. Some clones are missing from TCRdb's copy, which holds only in-frame ones; the method was immunoSEQ multiplex PCR. The table includes roughly 200,000 clones, roughly 84% detected once. The sample was PBMCs or T cells enriched from blood (not recorded which). The receptors here all came from a woman aged 25 to 39 who had been exposed to COVID-19. Each CDR3 is given with its conserved first and last residue. Each record gives: J gene, clone size, D gene, V gene, CDR3 protein, CDR3 DNA. D genes are given only for firm matches. Size values are once, few and many counts, or a class for expanded clones, and some rows have none.

J: TRBJ2-2
size: once
D: .
V: TRBV13
CDR3: CASSSVSFGELFF
DNA: TGTGCCAGCAGCTCGGTCTCGTTCGGGGAGCTGTTTTTT

J: TRBJ1-2
size: .
D: .
V: TRBV19
CDR3: CAAGDLGYTF
DNA: TGTGCCGCAGGGGACCTTGGCTACACCTTC

J: TRBJ1-2
size: .
D: .
V: TRBV12-3/TRBV12-4
CDR3: CASSPTGNYGYTF
DNA: TGTGCCAGCAGTCCAACAGGGAACTATGGCTACACCTTC

J: TRBJ2-2
size: .
D: TRBD2
V: TRBV19
CDR3: CASSILAANTGELFF
DNA: TGTGCCAGTAGTATACTAGCGGCGAACACCGGGGAGCTGTTTTTT

J: TRBJ2-7
size: .
D: .
V: TRBV6-5
CDR3: CASSYWHRPYTYEQYF
DNA: TGTGCCAGCAGTTACTGGCACAGGCCTTACACCTACGAGCAGTACTTC

J: TRBJ1-2
size: .
D: .
V: TRBV5-1
CDR3: CASSLGTTGGYTF
DNA: TGCGCCAGCAGCCTCGGGACAACGGGTGGCTACACCTTC

J: TRBJ1-6
size: .
D: .
V: TRBV21-1
CDR3: CASSKDKRSSYNSPLHF
DNA: TGTGCCAGCAGCAAAGATAAAAGGAGCTCCTATAATTCACCCCTCCACTTT

J: TRBJ1-5
size: .
D: TRBD1
V: TRBV6-5
CDR3: CASTLQGAQPQHF
DNA: TGTGCCAGCACCCTACAGGGGGCTCAGCCCCAGCATTTT

J: TRBJ1-2
size: .
D: .
V: TRBV7-2
CDR3: CASSSPGGSYGYTF
DNA: TGTGCCAGCAGCTCCCCCGGCGGGAGCTATGGCTACACCTTC

J: TRBJ2-3
size: once
D: TRBD2
V: TRBV5-1
CDR3: CASSLDGLAGLGTQYF
DNA: TGCGCCAGCAGCTTGGATGGGCTAGCGGGGCTCGGTACGCAGTATTTT

J: TRBJ1-3
size: .
D: .
V: TRBV27
CDR3: CASSPSGGGWSSGNTIYF
DNA: TGTGCCAGCAGTCCATCAGGCGGGGGCTGGAGCTCTGGAAACACCATATATTTT

J: TRBJ1-1
size: .
D: .
V: TRBV30
CDR3: CAWSKSAARGTEAFF
DNA: TGTGCCTGGAGTAAAAGCGCAGCTCGGGGCACTGAAGCTTTCTTT

J: TRBJ1-1
size: once
D: .
V: TRBV20-1
CDR3: CSARTATEAFF
DNA: TGCAGTGCTAGAACAGCCACTGAAGCTTTCTTT

J: TRBJ1-1
size: .
D: .
V: TRBV2
CDR3: CASKADTNTEAFF
DNA: TGTGCCAGCAAGGCGGACACAAACACTGAAGCTTTCTTT

J: TRBJ1-3
size: .
D: TRBD1
V: TRBV27
CDR3: CASSTGVSGNTIYF
DNA: TGTGCCAGCAGTACAGGGGTATCTGGAAACACCATATATTTT

J: TRBJ2-7
size: once
D: TRBD2
V: TRBV6-1
CDR3: CASGTSGAHEQYF
DNA: TGTGCCAGCGGGACTAGCGGGGCCCACGAGCAGTACTTC

J: TRBJ1-1
size: once
D: .
V: TRBV11-2
CDR3: CASSLGGGENTEAFF
DNA: TGTGCCAGCAGCTTAGGGGGGGGCGAGAACACTGAAGCTTTCTTT

J: TRBJ2-7
size: once
D: TRBD1
V: TRBV6-4
CDR3: CASSDSWTGDTYEQYF
DNA: TGTGCCAGCAGTGACTCTTGGACAGGGGATACCTACGAGCAGTACTTC

J: TRBJ2-7
size: .
D: .
V: TRBV19
CDR3: CASSISFGLLSYEQYF
DNA: TGTGCCAGTAGTATATCCTTTGGGCTCCTTTCCTACGAGCAGTACTTC

J: TRBJ2-2
size: .
D: .
V: TRBV3-1/TRBV3-2
CDR3: CASSQVEISTGELFF
DNA: TGTGCCAGCAGCCAAGTGGAGATTAGCACCGGGGAGCTGTTTTTT

J: TRBJ1-1
size: .
D: TRBD1
V: TRBV30
CDR3: CAWTWTGEEAFF
DNA: TGTGCCTGGACCTGGACAGGGGAAGAAGCTTTCTTT

J: TRBJ1-2
size: once
D: .
V: TRBV6-2/TRBV6-3
CDR3: CASSYFARVYGYTF
DNA: TGTGCCAGCAGTTACTTCGCTCGAGTCTATGGCTACACCTTC

J: TRBJ2-2
size: .
D: TRBD2
V: TRBV7-7
CDR3: CASRYLAGDVTGELFF
DNA: TGTGCCAGCAGGTATCTAGCGGGGGATGTCACCGGGGAGCTGTTTTTT

J: TRBJ2-1
size: .
D: TRBD2
V: TRBV5-1
CDR3: CASSLGGGTYNEQFF
DNA: TGCGCCAGCAGTTTAGGCGGGGGGACCTACAATGAGCAGTTCTTC